This T cell receptor (beta chain) appears in the sequencing data of a study of T cell responses to AZD1222 COVID-19 vaccine. Study observations and caveats: Clonal diversity was possibly underestimated, and the donors were mostly white British, with more females.

Of note for this clone: What it binds is unknown.

Repertoires were generated with immunoSEQ multiplex PCR, while TCRdb's copy carries only in-frame clones and drops some. This table has about 130,000 clones, roughly 90% appearing once. The sample consisted of peripheral blood, taken 28 days after the second AZD1222 dose. This TCR derives from an adult who received the AZD1222 COVID-19 vaccine.

CDR3 amino acids: CASSYAASNQPQHF. Written as DNA, the CDR3 is TGTGCCAGCAGTTACGCGGCGAGCAATCAGCCCCAGCATTTT. The chain recombines TRBV6-5 with TRBJ1-5, with D unresolved. The CDR3 has 14 amino acids. Germline CDR1 is MNHEY and CDR2 is SVGAGI. With 2 bases removed from V and 1 base from J, the gap between germline ends came to 6 bases.